The sequence of this T cell receptor (beta chain) was determined in a study of blood T cells in healthy people across ages. The CDR3 loop spans 12 amino acids. CDR1 ENHRY and CDR2 SYGVKD come from the germline V gene. V gave up 6 bases and J gave up 6 bases; unmatched junction bases: 4. A note on this clonotype: What it recognizes is unknown.

PCR was performed a second time for about 6 to 11 cycles using a sample-barcoded 5' primer and a J-beta primer mix. The template-switch adaptor, which had 12 random nucleotides, put a tag on each cDNA molecule. MiXCR, run by TCRdb on the 5' RACE reads, gives a single entry per CDR3 protein. Among about a million distinct CDR3 sequences, 35% to 40% were seen once, and the ten largest hold about an eighth. The donors, aged 6 to 90, were healthy Caucasians from Russia. The study's findings and limits: There was no known CMV status for donors, so expanded clonotype changes were possibly confounded. Naive T cell percentage showed a strong correlation with the diversity of TCR beta.

The V and J genes are TRBV10-3 and TRBJ2-7; TRBD1 matches 8 bases. This clonotype was sampled from a man aged 18 to 30 in good health. The sample consisted of blood. For the CDR3, the DNA is TGTGCCATCAGCCACGGACAGGGCGAGCAGTACTTC. This gives the protein CAISHGQGEQYF.